Each of the 26 T cell receptor beta chains below was sequenced from the same sample in a study of blood T cell repertoires in COVID-19. The data were produced by immunoSEQ multiplex PCR, yet TCRdb's version contains in-frame clones alone and is incomplete. The sample gives about 29,000 clones, approximately 87% of which show up once; about 24% is in the top ten. What was sequenced was peripheral blood. Every receptor here comes from a human donor with active COVID-19. The donor label of this sample is uncertain.

This clone is a singleton in its sample. The chain uses TRBV10-3 and TRBJ2-1; 8 nucleotides agree with TRBD2. Germline CDR1 and CDR2: ENHRY and SYGVKD. Germline trimming cut 8 bases from V and 0 bases from J; bases unmatched to any gene: 6. The CDR3 has 15 residues. CDR3 residues: CAILLREGSYNEQFF. Here the CDR3 DNA reads TGTGCCATCCTGCTCCGGGAGGGCTCCTACAATGAGCAGTTCTTC.

In DNA form, the CDR3 reads TGTGCCAGCAGCTTATTCGGCAGGGACGAGCAGTACTTC. This codes for CASSLFGRDEQYF. The chain carries TRBV7-2 and TRBJ2-7, with D maybe TRBD1 (5 bases). The CDR3 is 13 residues long. Trimming left V 2 bases short and J 5 bases short, with 10 bases between. Looked up from germline, CDR1 is SGHTA and CDR2 is FQGNSA.

The V gene is TRBV29-1, the J gene TRBJ2-4, with TRBD2 as a possible D gene (6 bases). The CDR3 runs to 14 residues. Germline values: CDR1 SQVTM, CDR2 ANQGSEA. V was shortened by 7 bases and J by 8 bases, with 21 bases between the two germline ends. The CDR3 loop is CSAIRETDVDIQYF. CDR3 in DNA: TGCAGCGCCATCCGGGAGACGGACGTGGACATTCAGTACTTC.

The genes are TRBV6-6 and TRBJ2-7; D gene ambiguous. The V end lost 4 bases, the J end lost 2 bases, and 9 bases lay between the germline ends. The V gene's germline CDR1 is MNHNY and CDR2 SVGAGI (reference sequence). The CDR3 runs 13 residues. CDR3 sequence (DNA): TGTGCCAGCAGTTCACTAACGGCCTACGAGCAGTACTTC. Protein sequence: CASSSLTAYEQYF.

The chain has TRBV11-3 and TRBJ2-3; 9 bases fit TRBD2. CDR3 size: 17 residues. Germline-derived CDR1 and CDR2 are SGHNT and YENEEA. J gave up 3 bases and V 5 bases, and 12 bases lay outside the gene matches. The CDR3 spells CASSVGRLAGWTDTQYF. In DNA, the CDR3 is TGTGCCAGCAGCGTCGGTAGGCTAGCGGGATGGACAGATACGCAGTATTTT.

This clone was recorded a few times. The chain combines TRBV28 with TRBJ2-7; 10 positions agree with TRBD2. CDR1 MDHEN and CDR2 SYDVKM come from the germline V gene. The CDR3 sequence is 15 residues long. V gave up 5 bases and J gave up 3 bases; unmatched junction bases: 7. DNA of the CDR3: TGTGCCAGCAGTAGCACTAGCGGGATTCGCTACGAGCAGTACTTC. It is translated as CASSSTSGIRYEQYF.

Only one count was recorded for this clone. The chain has TRBV7-9 and TRBJ1-6, with D tentatively TRBD1 (6 bases). Trimming pared 3 bases from V and 5 bases from J, leaving 8 bases between. This CDR3 has 14 amino acids. CDR1 and CDR2 from the germline V gene are SEHNR and FQNEAQ (reference sequence). The CDR3: CASSLGHNNSPLHF. The DNA for the CDR3 is TGTGCCAGCAGCTTGGGACACAATAATTCACCCCTCCACTTT.

This clone appeared a few times. This sequence joins TRBV28 and TRBJ2-4; TRBD2 agrees at 13 bases. The CDR3 has 12 residues. The junction had 0 bases not matched to a gene; V was cut back by 2 bases and J by 14 bases. CDR1 and CDR2 (germline): MDHEN, SYDVKM. For the CDR3, the DNA is TGTGCCAGCAGTTTAGGGACTAGCGGGGAGTACTTC. It yields the protein CASSLGTSGEYF.

For the CDR3, the DNA is TGTGCCAGCAGCTTGACTAGCGGGGGGGCCGGTTCCTACAATGAGCAGTTCTTC. This encodes CASSLTSGGAGSYNEQFF. V and J are TRBV5-4 and TRBJ2-1; 13 bases are a match to TRBD2. The length of the CDR3 is 18 residues. Unmatched junction bases numbered 5, after V lost 1 base and J lost 1 base. Germline CDR1 is SGHNT and CDR2 is YYREEE (reference sequence).

V usage is TRBV6-1 and J usage is TRBJ2-7; D gene uncertain. CDR1 is MNHNS and CDR2 is SASEGT in the germline V gene. This CDR3 spans 15 amino acids. Trimming pared 1 base from V and 0 bases from J, leaving 10 bases between. For the CDR3, the DNA is TGTGCCAGCAGTGAAGTGACTCAGCTCTCCTACGAGCAGTACTTC. Translating gives CASSEVTQLSYEQYF.

The V call is TRBV7-3, the J call TRBJ2-1; TRBD1 aligns across 8 bases. This CDR3 is 16 amino acids long. CDR1 and CDR2 from the germline V gene are SGHTA and FQGTGA. V was clipped by 4 bases and J by 0 bases; unmatched bases: 5. The DNA of the CDR3 is TGTGCCAGCAGCTCACAGGGGGTGAGCTCCTACAATGAGCAGTTCTTC. Its protein product is CASSSQGVSSYNEQFF.

The chain's CDR3 is CASSLGGSYNSPLHF. As DNA, the CDR3 is TGCGCCAGCAGCTTAGGGGGCTCCTATAATTCACCCCTCCACTTT. The rearrangement links TRBV5-1 to TRBJ1-6; D may be TRBD1 (6 bases). The CDR3 length is 15 residues. The germline CDR1 and CDR2 sequences are SGHRS and YFSETQ. The V end was cut by 2 bases, the J end by 0 bases, with 6 bases between.

This sequence joins TRBV7-8 and TRBJ1-1; no clear D gene. Germline assignment: CDR1 SGHVS and CDR2 FQNEAQ. The CDR3 contains 13 residues. Between the trimmed V and J ends, which lost 4 bases and 4 bases, there was a span of 10 bases. This CDR3 is CASSSSRSTEAFF. CDR3 in DNA: TGTGCCAGCAGCTCATCCCGGAGCACTGAAGCTTTCTTT.

This clone has just one count. The gene calls are TRBV7-2 and TRBJ2-1; 7 nucleotides match TRBD2. Germline trimming cut 1 base from V and 8 bases from J; bases unmatched to any gene: 2. This CDR3 contains 13 residues. The V gene's germline CDR1 is SGHTA and CDR2 FQGNSA. Here the CDR3 reads CASSLGLADEQFF. In nucleotides, the CDR3 is TGTGCCAGCAGCTTAGGCCTAGCGGATGAGCAGTTCTTC.

V gene TRBV27 combines with J gene TRBJ2-2, with D perhaps TRBD2 (6 bases). CDR1 is MNHEY, CDR2 SMNVEV, per germline (reference sequence). The CDR3 runs to 15 residues. Between the trimmed V and J ends, which lost 0 bases and 5 bases, there was a span of 10 bases. CDR3 loop: CASSLSTSMTGELFF. Written as DNA, the CDR3 is TGTGCCAGCAGTTTATCGACTAGTATGACCGGGGAGCTGTTTTTT.

The chain recombines TRBV19 with TRBJ1-2; weak D call: TRBD1 (5 bases). This CDR3 comprises 14 residues. In germline, CDR1 is LNHDA, CDR2 SQIVND (reference sequence). With 6 bases removed from V and 0 bases from J, the gap between germline ends came to 11 bases. CDR3 coding DNA: TGTGCCAGTAGCCAGGGATTCGCTAACTATGGCTACACCTTC. Its translation: CASSQGFANYGYTF. Full variable domain (missing parts from reference TRBV19 and TRBJ1-2): DGGITQSPKYLFRKEGQNVTLSCEQNLNHDAMYWYRQDPGQGLRLIYYSQIVNDFQKGDIAEGYSVSREKKESFPLTVTSAQKNPTAFYLCASSQGFANYGYTFGSGTRLTVV.

The gene calls are TRBV3-1 (or the pseudogene TRBV3-2) and TRBJ2-7; D gene unclear. Trimming took off 1 base at V and 0 bases at J, with 7 bases between the two ends. This CDR3 spans 14 amino acids. CDR1 is LGHDT, CDR2 YNNKEL, per germline (reference sequence). CDR3 region: CASSQARFSYEQYF. CDR3 in DNA: TGTGCCAGCAGCCAAGCCAGGTTCTCCTACGAGCAGTACTTC.

This clone was found a few times. V is TRBV2 and J is TRBJ2-7; TRBD2 matches at 15 bases. The J segment lost 6 bases and the V segment lost 4 bases, leaving 13 bases of the junction unmatched. The CDR3 spans 18 residues. CDR1 and CDR2 (germline): SNHLY, FYNNEI. CDR3 bases: TGTGCCAGCAGTGTTGTTGGACTAGCGGGGGGGCTCCGCTCCGAGCAGTACTTC. Residues: CASSVVGLAGGLRSEQYF.

This clone was counted once. The chain recombines TRBV4-2 with TRBJ1-5, with D maybe TRBD1 (6 bases). Germline V lookup: CDR1 LGHNA, CDR2 YNFKEQ. Trimming removed 0 bases at V and 3 bases at J, with 21 bases between. CDR3 size: 19 residues. The CDR3 DNA sequence: TGTGCCAGCAGCCAAGATCAAGCAGGGGTAGATGTCTTCAATCAGCCCCAGCATTTT. Its protein is CASSQDQAGVDVFNQPQHF.

The chain couples TRBV6-4 to TRBJ2-7; 8 bases map to TRBD1. The CDR3 spans 13 residues. Germline CDR1 and CDR2: MRHNA and SNTAGT. Germline trimming cut 6 bases from V and 6 bases from J; bases unmatched to any gene: 7. CDR3 sequence reads: CASSERTGFEQYF. The CDR3 bases are TGTGCCAGCAGCGAGAGGACAGGGTTCGAGCAGTACTTC.

The chain carries TRBV10-3 and TRBJ2-1, with D hard to call. The germline V and J ends were trimmed by 0 bases and 6 bases, with 12 bases remaining between them. CDR3 length: 15 residues. In germline, CDR1 is ENHRY, CDR2 SYGVKD. The CDR3 coding sequence is TGTGCCATCAGTGAGTCGAACCTAGAACCCAATGAGCAGTTCTTC. This codes for CAISESNLEPNEQFF.

This clone was observed a few times. The chain is built from TRBV20-1 and TRBJ1-1; D gene unclear. This CDR3 has 11 amino acids. The germline gives CDR1 DFQATT, CDR2 SNEGSKA (reference sequence). V lost 3 bases and J lost 7, with 9 bases in between. CDR3: CSASLAFEAFF. For the CDR3, the DNA is TGCAGTGCTAGTTTAGCGTTTGAAGCTTTCTTT.

J is TRBJ2-7 and V is TRBV6-1; 10 positions agree with TRBD2. The ends lost 2 bases at V and 5 bases at J; junction bases unmatched: 9. CDR3 size: 16 residues. CDR1 is MNHNS, CDR2 SASEGT, per germline. CDR3: CASSESTASGSHEQYF. The CDR3 DNA follows: TGTGCCAGCAGTGAATCTACGGCTAGCGGGAGCCACGAGCAGTACTTC.

The table lists this clone with a count of one. The V and J genes are TRBV5-1 and TRBJ2-7, with 7 bases matching TRBD1. V dropped 6 bases and J dropped 3; count of bases not matched to a gene: 12. The CDR3 is 15 amino acids. Germline assignment: CDR1 SGHRS and CDR2 YFSETQ. CDR3 amino acids: CASTIAGTANYEQYF. CDR3 DNA sequence: TGCGCCAGCACCATTGCCGGGACAGCAAACTACGAGCAGTACTTC.

This chain joins TRBV5-4 and TRBJ2-2; 7 nucleotides align to TRBD2. Germline loops: CDR1 SGHNT, CDR2 YYREEE (reference sequence). Trimming took 0 bases from V and 3 from J; bases not matched to a gene: 8. This CDR3 region has 17 residues. The CDR3 DNA reads as TGTGCCAGCAGCTTGGATTCTGCGGGGGTTCACACCGGGGAGCTGTTTTTT. Its translation is CASSLDSAGVHTGELFF. Using reference TRBV5-4 and TRBJ2-2 for the parts outside the CDR3, the full variable domain is ETGVTQSPTHLIKTRGQQVTLRCSSQSGHNTVSWYQQALGQGPQFIFQYYREEENGRGNFPPRFSGLQFPNYSSELNVNALELDDSALYLCASSLDSAGVHTGELFFGEGSRLTVL.

This clone was seen only a few times. DNA of the CDR3: TGTGCCAGCAGGCCGGGACAGGGGGTAAATGGGGAGCAGTACTTC. Translating it yields CASRPGQGVNGEQYF. The chain is built from TRBV9 and TRBJ2-7; TRBD1 aligns across 11 bases. CDR1 and CDR2 (germline): SGDLS, YYNGEE. The V segment lost 5 bases and the J segment 7 bases; nucleotides outside the gene matches: 11. The CDR3 has 15 residues. The variable domain in full, completed from reference TRBV9 and TRBJ2-7, reads DSGVTQTPKHLITATGQRVTLRCSPRSGDLSVYWYQQSLDQGLQFLIQYYNGEERAKGNILERFSAQQFPDLHSELNLSSLELGDSALYFCASRPGQGVNGEQYFGPGTRLTVT.